The rows below give T cell receptor beta chains drawn from one sample of a study of regulatory T cells in long-lasting Graves disease. A single record per CDR3 protein comes from TCRdb applying MiXCR to the multiplex PCR reads. Found here are around 420,000 distinct CDR3 sequences, around 15% of them singletons; the top ten hold approximately 21%. This specimen consisted of peripheral blood mononuclear cells (PBMCs), obtained at new diagnosis, from a patient treated with antithyroid drugs. The receptors come from a female donor with Graves disease. The CDR3 runs from the conserved cysteine through the conserved F or W. The D gene is left open where the match is weak. Not every row has a clone size; where given, it reads once, few, many or a size class.

abundance,v_gene,j_gene,d_gene,CDR3aa,CDR3nt
many,TRBV25-1,TRBJ1-1,TRBD1,CASSESKGANTEAFF,TGTGCCAGCAGTGAATCCAAGGGGGCGAACACTGAAGCTTTCTTT
many,TRBV11-2,TRBJ2-3,-,CASSLVQGMADTQYF,TGTGCCAGCAGCTTAGTTCAGGGGATGGCAGATACGCAGTATTTT
many,TRBV4-1,TRBJ2-7,-,CASSLTSTVGEQYF,TGCGCCAGCAGCCTCACTTCGACGGTGGGCGAGCAGTACTTC
many,TRBV20-1,TRBJ2-7,-,CSARKDGTYEQYF,TGCAGTGCTAGGAAGGACGGTACATACGAGCAGTACTTC
-,TRBV20-1,TRBJ2-3,-,CSASRAADTQYF,TGCAGTGCTTCCAGGGCGGCAGATACGCAGTATTTT
few,TRBV20-1,TRBJ1-1,-,CSVPTRRNTEAFF,TGCAGTGTTCCTACTAGAAGGAACACTGAAGCTTTCTTT
-,TRBV7-2,TRBJ1-1,-,CASSLEAGGDTEAFF,TGTGCCAGCAGCTTAGAGGCGGGGGGGGACACTGAAGCTTTCTTT
many,TRBV7-2,TRBJ2-1,-,CASSLAGDPSANEQFF,TGTGCCAGCAGCTTAGCGGGGGACCCATCGGCTAATGAGCAGTTCTTC
many,TRBV6-1,TRBJ2-5,-,CASSGQLYTIFQETQYF,TGTGCCAGCAGCGGACAGCTATACACGATTTTTCAAGAGACCCAGTACTTC
many,TRBV2,TRBJ2-5,-,CASSEGDWETQYF,TGTGCCAGCAGTGAAGGGGATTGGGAGACCCAGTACTTC
many,TRBV24-1,TRBJ2-1,TRBD2,CATSDSGRLSDEQFF,TGTGCCACCAGTGATAGCGGGAGGTTATCGGATGAGCAGTTCTTC
many,TRBV2,TRBJ2-5,TRBD2,CASRVRSGGQETQYF,TGTGCCAGCCGAGTTCGTAGCGGGGGGCAAGAGACCCAGTACTTC
many,TRBV11-2,TRBJ1-2,TRBD1,CASSLSPTGGRVYGYTF,TGTGCCAGCAGCTTATCCCCGACAGGGGGCAGAGTCTATGGCTACACCTTC
many,TRBV12-3/TRBV12-4,TRBJ2-5,-,CASSQNNPGQETQYF,TGTGCCAGCAGTCAAAACAATCCGGGCCAAGAGACCCAGTACTTC
few,TRBV5-1,TRBJ1-1,-,CASSLDGLLNTEAFF,TGCGCCAGCAGCTTGGATGGACTATTGAACACTGAAGCTTTCTTT
many,TRBV20-1,TRBJ1-1,-,CSASVNTEAFF,TGCAGTGCTAGTGTGAACACTGAAGCTTTCTTT
many,TRBV5-1,TRBJ2-1,TRBD2,CASSGGLAGLYEQFF,TGCGCCAGCAGCGGGGGACTAGCGGGGTTATATGAGCAGTTCTTC
few,TRBV20-1,TRBJ1-2,-,CSASTANYGYTF,TGCAGTGCTAGTACAGCCAACTATGGCTACACCTTC
few,TRBV7-2,TRBJ2-4,-,CASSLVQGLAKNIQYF,TGTGCCAGCAGCTTAGTACAGGGACTAGCCAAAAACATTCAGTACTTC
-,TRBV5-1,TRBJ1-1,TRBD1,CASSYEGARDTEAFF,TGCGCCAGCTCATATGAGGGGGCTAGGGACACTGAAGCTTTCTTT